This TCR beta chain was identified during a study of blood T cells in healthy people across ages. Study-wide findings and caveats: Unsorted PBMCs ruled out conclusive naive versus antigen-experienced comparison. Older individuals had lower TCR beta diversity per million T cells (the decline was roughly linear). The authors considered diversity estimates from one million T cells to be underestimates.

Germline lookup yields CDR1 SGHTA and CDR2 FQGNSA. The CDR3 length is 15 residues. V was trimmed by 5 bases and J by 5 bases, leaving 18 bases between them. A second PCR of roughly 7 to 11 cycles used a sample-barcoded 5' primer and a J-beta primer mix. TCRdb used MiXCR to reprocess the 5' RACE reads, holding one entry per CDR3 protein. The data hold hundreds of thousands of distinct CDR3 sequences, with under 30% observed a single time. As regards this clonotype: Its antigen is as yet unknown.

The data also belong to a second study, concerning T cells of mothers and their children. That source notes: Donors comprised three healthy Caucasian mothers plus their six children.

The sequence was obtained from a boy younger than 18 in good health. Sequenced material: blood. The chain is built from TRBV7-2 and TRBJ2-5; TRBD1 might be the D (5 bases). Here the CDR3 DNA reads TGTGCCAGCAGCAGGGCTGTGACTGGGGCGGAGACCCAGTACTTC. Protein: CASSRAVTGAETQYF.